This T cell receptor (beta chain) emerged from a study of beta chain features in type 1 diabetes. Looking at the study overall: Sorted cells numbering approximately 110,000,000 were examined across all samples. Study-wide points: Patients with type 1 diabetes showed fewer VDJ junction insertions and more deletions.

Sorting of CD4+ naive, central memory, regulatory and stem cell-like memory cells was performed via CD45RO/CCR7/CD25/CD127/CD95/CD27. Every bit of the isolated RNA underwent reverse transcription, so sequencing read expressed TCRB transcripts. Assay: immunoSEQ multiplex PCR; the TCRdb copy retains only in-frame clones and omits some. The data hold about 450,000 clones, with 9.5% to 12% observed a single time. V was clipped by 1 base and J by 8 bases, with 13 bases between them. Looked up from germline, CDR1 is SGHTA and CDR2 is FQGNSA. The CDR3 is made up of 14 amino acids. Note on this clone: Its specificity is unknown.

Sequenced sample: naive CD4+ T cells from blood. The clonotype originates from a woman aged 18 to 35 in good health. The chain carries TRBV7-2 and TRBJ2-3; D perhaps matches TRBD2 (6 bases). In DNA, the CDR3 is TGTGCCAGCAGCTTAGATCCGGGGGTTTTTACGCAGTATTTT. It is translated as CASSLDPGVFTQYF.